The 15 T cell receptor beta chains listed next were all sequenced from one sample in a study of PD-L1 blockade in urothelial cancer. Clones were sequenced by immunoSEQ multiplex PCR, and TCRdb holds only the in-frame ones, with some missing. The table records about 100,000 clones, about 89% of them present only once. The input for sequencing was PBMCs, taken around atezolizumab (anti-PD-L1) treatment. Every receptor here comes from a woman of 80 years or more with urothelial cancer.

V gene TRBV7-6 combines with J gene TRBJ2-3, with 7 bases fitting TRBD2. Per the germline V gene, CDR1 is SGHVS and CDR2 is FNYEAQ. The CDR3 totals 17 residues. The V segment lost 5 bases and the J segment 0 bases; nucleotides outside the gene matches: 11. Here the CDR3 reads CASSRNPSGASTDTQYF. In DNA, the CDR3 is TGTGCCAGCAGCCGAAATCCTAGCGGAGCTAGCACAGATACGCAGTATTTT. Filled out from reference TRBV7-6 and TRBJ2-3, the complete variable domain reads GAGVSQSPRYKVTKRGQDVALRCDPISGHVSLYWYRQALGQGPEFLTYFNYEAQQDKSGLPNDRFSAERPEGSISTLTIQRTEQRDSAMYRCASSRNPSGASTDTQYFGPGTRLTVL.

The chain is built from TRBV27 and TRBJ1-2, with D unclear. CDR1 and CDR2 from the germline V gene are MNHEY and SMNVEV (reference sequence). The CDR3 covers 15 residues. V was pared by 10 bases and J by 4 bases, with 22 bases between. The CDR3 region is CATKGGRLLSYGYTF. DNA for the CDR3: TGTGCCACCAAAGGCGGCAGACTATTATCCTATGGCTACACCTTC.

CDR3 residues: CASSLKPGVGTGELFF. CDR3 bases: TGTGCCAGCAGCTTAAAACCGGGAGTTGGGACCGGGGAGCTGTTTTTT. The chain combines TRBV7-3 with TRBJ2-2; D perhaps matches TRBD2 (6 bases). V was shortened by 1 base and J by 5 bases, with 14 bases between the two germline ends. The CDR3 spans 16 residues. Germline CDR1 is SGHTA and CDR2 is FQGTGA.

The genes are TRBV30 and TRBJ1-3, with D unresolved. Trimming stripped 2 bases from V and 8 bases from J, with 7 bases between. The germline CDR1 and CDR2 sequences are GTSNPN and SVGIG (reference sequence). CDR3 length equals 11 residues. In nucleotides, the CDR3 is TGTGCCTGGAGTACCCCGGACACCATATATTTT. Protein: CAWSTPDTIYF.

This chain links TRBV5-1 with TRBJ2-5; D perhaps matches TRBD2 (5 bases). Germline V CDR1 and CDR2: SGHRS, YFSETQ. The length of the CDR3 is 14 residues. V lost 4 bases and J lost 9, with 19 bases in between. CDR3: CASSPAGGSTAQYF. The CDR3 DNA reads TGCGCCAGCAGCCCGGCGGGCGGCAGCACGGCCCAGTACTTC.

The V and J genes are TRBV6-1 and TRBJ1-4; 8 nucleotides align to TRBD1. Per the germline V gene, CDR1 is MNHNS and CDR2 is SASEGT. This CDR3 region has 15 residues. With V trimmed by 4 bases and J by 6 bases, 7 bases remained unmatched. The CDR3 sequence is CASSGPGQVYEKLFF. DNA of the CDR3: TGTGCCAGCAGTGGCCCGGGACAGGTGTATGAAAAACTGTTTTTT.

The sample holds one count of this clone. This chain joins TRBV11-2 and TRBJ2-1; tentative D call: TRBD1 (5 bases). This CDR3 is 14 amino acids long. The V end was cut by 4 bases, the J end by 5 bases, with 12 bases between. Per the germline V gene, CDR1 is SGHAT and CDR2 is FQNNGV. The CDR3 nucleotides read TGTGCCAGCAGCTCGTGGAAACAGGACAATGAGCAGTTCTTC. The encoded protein is CASSSWKQDNEQFF.

The V call is TRBV6-6, the J call TRBJ1-5, with D unclear. Per germline, CDR1 MNHNY and CDR2 SVGAGI (reference sequence). The CDR3 extends over 13 amino acids. The ends were cut back, 6 bases at V and 4 bases at J, with 10 bases in the middle. DNA of the CDR3: TGTGCCAGCAGACTAACAATTAATCAGCCCCAGCATTTT. It yields the protein CASRLTINQPQHF.

The J gene is TRBJ1-1, the V gene TRBV18; TRBD1 might be the D (6 bases). Germline lookup yields CDR1 KGHSH and CDR2 LQKENI. V was trimmed by 4 bases and J by 4 bases, leaving 13 bases between them. This CDR3 region has 14 residues. CDR3 bases: TGTGCCAGCTCACTCCAGGGGCTGGGCACTGAAGCTTTCTTT. It codes for CASSLQGLGTEAFF.

CDR3 amino acids: CSAKGYGYTF. DNA of the CDR3: TGCAGTGCGAAGGGGTATGGCTACACCTTC. The rearrangement joins TRBV20-1 to TRBJ1-2, with D perhaps matching TRBD1 (5 bases). V was trimmed by 6 bases and J by 5 bases, leaving 7 bases between them. CDR1 and CDR2 (germline): DFQATT, SNEGSKA (reference sequence). The CDR3 totals 10 residues.

J is TRBJ2-7 and V is TRBV5-4; TRBD1 matches at 7 bases. Germline V gene lookup returns CDR1 SGHNT and CDR2 YYREEE (reference sequence). There are 15 residues in the CDR3. V was clipped by 3 bases and J by 10 bases; unmatched bases: 16. The CDR3, as DNA: TGTGCCAGCAGCTCCCCCGGTGGAAGGGGGCGCGACCAGTACTTC. This codes for CASSSPGGRGRDQYF.

The V gene is TRBV5-1, the J gene TRBJ2-2, with 10 positions matching TRBD1. The CDR3 runs 15 residues. Germline V gene sequence: CDR1 SGHRS, CDR2 YFSETQ. Germline trimming cut 4 bases from V and 3 bases from J; bases unmatched to any gene: 3. The CDR3 protein is CASSVTGGDTGELFF. The CDR3 DNA sequence: TGCGCCAGCAGCGTGACAGGGGGCGACACCGGGGAGCTGTTTTTT.

The chain combines TRBV28 with TRBJ2-5; tentatively, D is TRBD1 (5 bases). V was shortened by 5 bases and J by 7 bases, with 20 bases between the two germline ends. The CDR3 sequence is 15 residues long. Per germline, CDR1 MDHEN and CDR2 SYDVKM. The CDR3 reads CASSTILTERGTQYF. The CDR3, as DNA: TGTGCCAGCAGTACTATCCTGACAGAACGTGGGACCCAGTACTTC.

The J gene is TRBJ2-1, the V gene TRBV2; 7 positions match TRBD2. CDR1 and CDR2 (germline): SNHLY, FYNNEI. The CDR3 runs 13 residues. With 8 bases clipped from V and 6 bases from J, the junction kept 7 bases outside the gene matches. CDR3 nucleotide sequence: TGTGCCAGCGGGGGAGGGCCGGGCAATGAGCAGTTCTTC. Protein product: CASGGGPGNEQFF. The variable domain in full, with the rest retrieved from reference TRBV2 and TRBJ2-1, is EPEVTQTPSHQVTQMGQEVILRCVPISNHLYFYWYRQILGQKVEFLVSFYNNEISEKSEIFDDQFSVERPDGSNFTLKIRSTKLEDSAMYFCASGGGPGNEQFFGPGTRLTVL.

This clone appeared a single time. The rearrangement uses TRBV6-1 and TRBJ1-5; 7 bases are a match to TRBD1. J lost 1 base, V lost 8 bases, and 5 bases had no gene match. Germline values: CDR1 MNHNS, CDR2 SASEGT. This CDR3 is 14 amino acids long. The CDR3 loop is CASFPGQSNQPQHF. DNA of the CDR3: TGTGCCAGCTTTCCGGGACAGAGCAATCAGCCCCAGCATTTT.